These T cell receptor beta chains were read from a single sample in a study of T cells in Graves' hyperthyroidism and ophthalmopathy. TCRdb re-called the multiplex PCR reads with MiXCR, one entry per CDR3 protein. The table has hundreds of thousands of distinct CDR3 sequences, over 15% seen once. Sample: blood. These TCRs come from a woman between 18 and 29 years old with Graves' hyperthyroidism. Each CDR3 is given with its conserved first and last residue. D genes are given only for firm matches. Size tells how often a clone was seen (once, few, many) or the class of an expanded clone, and some rows leave it out.

V gene	D gene	J gene	clone size	CDR3 DNA	CDR3 protein
TRBV5-1	.	TRBJ1-1	.	TGCGCCAGCAGCTTTTGGGTCCAGGGCACTGAAGTTTTCTTT	CASSFWVQGTEVFF
TRBV18	.	TRBJ2-3	.	TGTGCCAGCTCACCCGTGATTCGAGCTACCACAGATACGCAGTATTTT	CASSPVIRATTDTQYF
TRBV20-1	.	TRBJ1-1	.	TGCAGTGCTAGATCCCCCCCGGGAGCTCTGAACACTGAAGCTTTCTTT	CSARSPPGALNTEAFF
TRBV3-1	.	TRBJ2-1	many	TGTGCCAGCAGCCAAGATTACAGGGCCCCCGGAGGGTACGATGAGCAGTTCTTC	CASSQDYRAPGGYDEQFF
TRBV3-1	TRBD1	TRBJ1-1	many	TGTGCCAGCAGCCGAGGGACAGCTGAAGCTTTCTTT	CASSRGTAEAFF
TRBV19	TRBD2	TRBJ2-4	few	TGTGCCAGTAGTACCACCGGGACGGCGGGGGAAAAAAACATTCAGTACTTC	CASSTTGTAGEKNIQYF
TRBV6-5	.	TRBJ1-2	.	TGTGCCAGCAGTTACTCCCCTGGGGAGGACTATGGCTACACCTTC	CASSYSPGEDYGYTF
TRBV28	.	TRBJ2-5	many	TGTGCCAGCAGTTCCTGGTGGGAGATCCAAGAGACCCAGTACTTC	CASSSWWEIQETQYF
TRBV5-6	.	TRBJ1-1	.	TGTGCCAGCAGCAGGAGGGGTCTCAGCCCTATGAACACTGAAGCTTTCTTT	CASSRRGLSPMNTEAFF
TRBV7-3	TRBD1	TRBJ2-1	many	TGTGCCAGCAGCGCTCAGGGGGCGAATTACAATGAGCAGTTCTTC	CASSAQGANYNEQFF
TRBV6-2/TRBV6-3	.	TRBJ2-7	many	TGTGCCAGCAGTTATGTATCAGGGGTCTACGAGCAGTACTTC	CASSYVSGVYEQYF
TRBV12-3/TRBV12-4	.	TRBJ2-5	many	TGTGCCAGCAGTTTTGGCACCGGGTTCGTAAAGACCCAGTACTTC	CASSFGTGFVKTQYF
TRBV20-1	TRBD2	TRBJ2-3	many	TGCAGTGCTAGGAGCGGGGGGACACGACCCACAGATACGCAGTATTTT	CSARSGGTRPTDTQYF
TRBV20-1	TRBD1	TRBJ1-3	many	TGCAGTGCTAGCACACAGGGGAAGCACACCATATATTTT	CSASTQGKHTIYF
TRBV30	.	TRBJ1-5	.	TGTGCCTGGAGTGTACGAGGGGGTAGGAGCAATCAGCCCCAGCATTTT	CAWSVRGGRSNQPQHF
TRBV7-6	.	TRBJ2-3	.	TGTGCCAGCAGCTTAGTGTCGTCGGGGTATGATACGCAGTATTTT	CASSLVSSGYDTQYF
TRBV11-2	TRBD1	TRBJ2-7	many	TGTGCCAGCAGCTCCCCGGGGCAGGGGGCGTCCACGCAGTACTTC	CASSSPGQGASTQYF
TRBV3-1	.	TRBJ1-3	many	TGTGCCAGCAGCTATCAGGATGACACCATATATTTT	CASSYQDDTIYF
TRBV19	.	TRBJ1-1	many	TGTGCCAGTAGTATCCCGAGACTGAACACTGAAGCTTTCTTT	CASSIPRLNTEAFF
TRBV20-1	.	TRBJ1-6	.	TGCAGTGCTAGAGGGTATAATTCACCCCTCCACTTT	CSARGYNSPLHF
TRBV29-1	TRBD2	TRBJ2-7	few	TGCAGCGCGTCGGGAGGGATAACCTACGAGCAGTACTTC	CSASGGITYEQYF
TRBV29-1	.	TRBJ2-3	.	TGCAGCGTCCAAGAGGGCAGGGCTGCAGATACGCAGTATTTT	CSVQEGRAADTQYF
TRBV7-9	.	TRBJ2-7	.	TGTGCCAGCAGCTTAGGTTCATCTTACACGTACGAGCAGTACTTC	CASSLGSSYTYEQYF